This is a list of T cell receptor beta chains from one sample in a study of CD8 T cells in Susac syndrome. A single record per CDR3 protein comes from TCRdb applying MiXCR to the immunoSEQ multiplex PCR reads. The sample consists of around 120,000 distinct CDR3 sequences, about 92% of them appearing once. Sequenced material: CD4+ T cells from PBMCs. These receptors all stem from a human donor with multiple sclerosis. Both conserved end residues are part of each CDR3.

length: 13; V: TRBV11-1; CDR3: CASSLGRKETQYF
length: 14; V: TRBV10-2; CDR3: CASGGTTVTDTQYF
length: 15; V: TRBV7-9; CDR3: CASTAWMGAHTPLHF
length: 15; V: TRBV20-1; CDR3: CSAPGNGQINTEAFF
length: 13; V: TRBV7-3; CDR3: CASSLFENTEAFF
length: 17; V: TRBV4-1; CDR3: CASSRVPTGVSYNEQFF
length: 12; V: TRBV20-1; CDR3: CSANQGARGYTF
length: 16; V: TRBV4-2; CDR3: CASSQDTVEANYGYTF
length: 13; V: TRBV7-2; CDR3: CASSDNSNQPQHF
length: 12; V: TRBV30; CDR3: CALSLRRYGYTF
length: 15; V: TRBV20-1; CDR3: CSASLGARVNTEAFF
length: 17; V: TRBV4-2; CDR3: CASSPQRARKNTGELFF
length: 15; V: TRBV30; CDR3: CAWSGGQGNWYGYTF
length: 14; V: TRBV15; CDR3: CATSRGRSDSPLHF
length: 13; V: TRBV30; CDR3: CAWSYDRFYEQYF
length: 17; V: TRBV7-9; CDR3: CASSPSRGGHLNYGYTF
length: 15; V: TRBV20-1; CDR3: CSARDPGAGGQPQHF
length: 16; V: TRBV20-1; CDR3: CSARDSRAGLTDTQYF
length: 14; V: TRBV12-3/TRBV12-4; CDR3: CASSFGSEGNTIYF
length: 15; V: TRBV10-3; CDR3: CAITTGEMDHTEAFF
length: 14; V: TRBV5-4; CDR3: CASSSTGGLNEQFF
length: 14; V: TRBV30; CDR3: CAWRGITLGNEQFF
length: 17; V: TRBV14; CDR3: CASSQRPNRGTYYGYTF
length: 12; V: TRBV12-3/TRBV12-4; CDR3: CASGGSSYEQYF
length: 15; V: TRBV7-2; CDR3: CASSRQGDTKNIQYF
length: 13; V: TRBV6-4; CDR3: CASSEQRSNEQFF
length: 13; V: TRBV7-2; CDR3: CASSFSSTGELFF
length: 13; V: TRBV30; CDR3: CAWSTGEYNEQFF
length: 15; V: TRBV3-1; CDR3: CASSQDLAGGREQYF
length: 15; V: TRBV14; CDR3: CASSQMGLAVYEQYF
length: 17; V: TRBV19; CDR3: CASSIPGQGGPNQPQHF
length: 15; V: TRBV12-3/TRBV12-4; CDR3: CASSPQTGATDTQYF
length: 15; V: TRBV5-1; CDR3: CASSAGGEVRYGYTF
length: 15; V: TRBV29-1; CDR3: CSVARGADGNTEAFF
length: 14; V: TRBV6-5; CDR3: CASSPWGANYGYTF
length: 17; V: TRBV2; CDR3: CASREGSGRATNQPQHF
length: 15; V: TRBV7-9; CDR3: CASSLGQSAYNEQFF
length: 16; V: TRBV25-1; CDR3: CASSRRMGLTYNEQFF
length: 13; V: TRBV2; CDR3: CASKVPGTGELFF
length: 14; V: TRBV11-1; CDR3: CASGKPGQSYEQYF
length: 14; V: TRBV7-9; CDR3: CASSLVARRTEAFF
length: 14; V: TRBV2; CDR3: CASSEMRGNQPQHF
length: 13; V: TRBV30; CDR3: CAWRTGPWAEAFF
length: 16; V: TRBV4-3; CDR3: CASSHGTLSGANVLTF
length: 13; V: TRBV7-2; CDR3: CASSLLGTGELFF
length: 11; V: TRBV30; CDR3: CALERRGEQFF
length: 15; V: TRBV10-3; CDR3: CAISVQGRGTGELFF
length: 14; V: TRBV2; CDR3: CASSRQGSGNTIYF
length: 14; V: TRBV7-2; CDR3: CASSSRTHQETQYF
length: 16; V: TRBV3-1; CDR3: CASSQAPGGSYNEQFF
length: 13; V: TRBV5-1; CDR3: CASSLRGMTEAFF
length: 15; V: TRBV6-5; CDR3: CASSRPGQGLDEQFF
length: 14; V: TRBV9; CDR3: CASSVDWSSSPLHF
length: 17; V: TRBV7-9; CDR3: CASSLYPPWGLNYGYTF
length: 18; V: TRBV5-1; CDR3: CASSFTTRLSGGGEKLFF
length: 15; V: TRBV27; CDR3: CASSYLGASYNEQFF
length: 14; V: TRBV19; CDR3: CASSTRLGPYEQYF